These 15 T cell receptor beta chains were all obtained from the same sample, sequenced in a study of blood T cell repertoires in COVID-19. TCRdb keeps only in-frame clones here, not all; method: immunoSEQ multiplex PCR. The table records tens of thousands of clones, approximately 89% of them present only once. The sequenced material came from peripheral blood. These receptors all come from a woman older than 75 with acute or convalescent COVID-19.

The CDR3, as DNA: TGTGCCAGCAGCTCCCTGGAGGATAATAACTATGGCTACACCTTC. Protein: CASSSLEDNNYGYTF. V gene TRBV5-6 combines with J gene TRBJ1-2; no definite D call. The germline gives CDR1 SGHDT, CDR2 YYEEEE. V was shortened by 3 bases and J by 1 base, with 13 bases between the two germline ends. The length of the CDR3 is 15 residues.

This chain links TRBV6-5 with TRBJ1-1; 10 positions match TRBD1. This CDR3 has 15 residues. The V segment lost 4 bases and the J segment 0 bases; nucleotides outside the gene matches: 2. CDR1 is MNHEY, CDR2 SVGAGI, per germline. CDR3 coding DNA: TGTGCCAGCAGTTGGGGACAGGGGTTGAACACTGAAGCTTTCTTT. Translated, it gives CASSWGQGLNTEAFF.

The chain recombines TRBV2 with TRBJ1-2; D not certain. Germline assignment: CDR1 SNHLY and CDR2 FYNNEI. Between the trimmed V and J ends, which lost 4 bases and 1 base, there was a span of 10 bases. The CDR3 is 14 residues long. In nucleotides, the CDR3 is TGTGCCAGCAGTGTGCACGGTGGTAACTATGGCTACACCTTC. This codes for CASSVHGGNYGYTF.

The chain uses TRBV5-1 and TRBJ1-2; the match to TRBD1 covers 9 bases. The CDR3 spans 15 residues. Unmatched junction bases numbered 8, after V lost 3 bases and J lost 5 bases. Germline-derived CDR1 and CDR2 are SGHRS and YFSETQ. Here the CDR3 reads CASSWHRGQLYGYTF. The CDR3 DNA follows: TGCGCCAGCAGCTGGCACAGGGGGCAACTATATGGCTACACCTTC.

The chain links TRBV3-1 (or the pseudogene TRBV3-2) to TRBJ2-1, with a weak D call TRBD2 (6 bases). CDR1 is LGHDT and CDR2 is YNNKEL in the germline V gene (reference sequence). Trimming stripped 5 bases from V and 8 bases from J, with 7 bases between. The CDR3 length is 11 residues. Written as DNA, the CDR3 is TGTGCCAGCAGCAGGAGGGATGAGCAGTTCTTC. It translates to CASSRRDEQFF.

The genes are TRBV30 and TRBJ2-2; TRBD1 agrees at 8 bases. V trimming: 7 bases; J trimming: 1 base; junction bases outside the gene matches: 20. The CDR3 has 19 residues. CDR1 is GTSNPN and CDR2 is SVGIG in the germline V gene (reference sequence). The CDR3 region has the DNA TGTGCCTATGGGTTCGGACAGGGAAACCATACAATGAACACCGGGGAGCTGTTTTTT. Residues: CAYGFGQGNHTMNTGELFF. The whole variable domain, remainder taken from reference TRBV30 and TRBJ2-2, is SQTIHQWPATLVQPVGSPLSLECTVEGTSNPNLYWYRQAAGRGLQLLFYSVGIGQISSEVPQNLSASRPQDRQFILSSKKLLLSDSGFYLCAYGFGQGNHTMNTGELFFGEGSRLTVL.

This chain uses TRBV18 with TRBJ2-7; 9 bases fit TRBD2. The junction had 6 bases not matched to a gene; V was cut back by 6 bases and J by 3 bases. The CDR3 loop spans 14 amino acids. Per the germline V gene, CDR1 is KGHSH and CDR2 is LQKENI. The CDR3 sequence is CASSQGLALYEQYF. The CDR3 DNA sequence: TGTGCCAGCTCCCAAGGACTAGCGCTCTACGAGCAGTACTTC.

This sequence joins TRBV12-2 and TRBJ2-7; whether TRBD2, the table's D call, matches the DNA was not checked. TRBV12-2 is given as a pseudogene. The CDR3 has 17 residues. CDR3 in DNA: TGTGCAAGTCGCCCAAAGGGACTAGCGGGAGGGCCGTACGAGCAGTACTTC. Its protein product is CASRPKGLAGGPYEQYF.

The V and J genes are TRBV10-1 and TRBJ2-3; D may be TRBD1 (6 bases). The V and J ends lost 5 bases and 2 bases respectively, with 8 bases between them. The CDR3 is 13 residues long. The germline V gene encodes CDR1 WNHNN and CDR2 SYGVQD (reference sequence). The CDR3 is CASSWTVTDTQYF. CDR3 DNA sequence: TGCGCCAGCAGTTGGACAGTCACAGATACGCAGTATTTT.

The table lists this clone with a count of one. In DNA form, the CDR3 reads TGTGCCTGGAGTACTGCTCCGGGATCATTTAATGAAAAACTGTTTTTT. This gives the protein CAWSTAPGSFNEKLFF. This chain uses TRBV30 with TRBJ1-4; D is unresolved. Germline-derived CDR1 and CDR2 are GTSNPN and SVGIG (reference sequence). This CDR3 is built from 16 residues. With 2 bases removed from V and 4 bases from J, the gap between germline ends came to 17 bases.

The rearrangement links TRBV4-3 to TRBJ1-5; TRBD1 agrees at 7 bases. Per germline, CDR1 LGHNA and CDR2 YSLEER. This CDR3 is built from 15 residues. The trim removed 0 bases at V and 6 bases at J, leaving 5 bases unmatched. The CDR3 nucleotides read TGCGCCAGCAGCCAAGAGACAGGGAACGGTCAGCCCCAGCATTTT. Its protein product is CASSQETGNGQPQHF.

V usage is TRBV6-5 and J usage is TRBJ1-5, with 9 nucleotides matching TRBD1. Germline CDR1 is MNHEY and CDR2 is SVGAGI. J lost 6 bases, V lost 4 bases, and 4 bases had no gene match. This CDR3 contains 14 residues. This CDR3 is CASSSTGGSQPQHF. The CDR3 DNA sequence: TGTGCCAGCAGTTCCACAGGGGGCTCTCAGCCCCAGCATTTT.

This clone is a singleton in its sample. The genes are TRBV6-5 and TRBJ2-1; 9 bases match TRBD2. The CDR3 sequence is 16 residues long. Trimming cost V 4 bases and J 2 bases; bases outside gene matches: 6. Germline values: CDR1 MNHEY, CDR2 SVGAGI. The DNA for the CDR3 is TGTGCCAGCAGTTTATCCGCGGGAGGGCCCTACAATGAGCAGTTCTTC. Its protein is CASSLSAGGPYNEQFF.

This clone was observed once. The J gene is TRBJ1-5, the V gene TRBV7-8; 7 bases align to TRBD1. Unmatched junction bases numbered 3, after V lost 5 bases and J lost 2 bases. The CDR3 totals 14 residues. Germline V gene data show CDR1 as SGHVS and CDR2 as FQNEAQ. The CDR3, as DNA: TGTGCCAGCAGCCGAGGACAGGGCAATCAGCCCCAGCATTTT. Translated, it gives CASSRGQGNQPQHF.

The rearrangement links TRBV9 to TRBJ1-3; TRBD1 matches 9 bases. Germline CDR1 reads SGDLS; CDR2 reads YYNGEE. The ends lost 4 bases at V and 6 bases at J; junction bases unmatched: 14. This CDR3 is 17 amino acids long. The CDR3 region is CASSFGPKGQGQNTIYF. Here the CDR3 DNA reads TGTGCCAGCAGCTTTGGGCCAAAGGGACAGGGCCAAAACACCATATATTTT.